This entry lists 27 T cell receptor beta chains sequenced from one sample in a study of blood T cell repertoires in COVID-19. Sequencing was performed with immunoSEQ multiplex PCR; in TCRdb, only in-frame clones are kept and a portion is missing. This table has around 200,000 clones, roughly 83% appearing once. The sequencing sample was made of PBMCs or T cells enriched from blood (not recorded which). These receptors all come from a woman aged 30 to 39 who had recovered from COVID-19.

The chain couples TRBV28 to TRBJ1-2, with 11 bases aligning to TRBD1. With 3 bases clipped from V and 5 bases from J, the junction kept 5 bases outside the gene matches. CDR1 and CDR2 from the germline V gene are MDHEN and SYDVKM. The CDR3 runs to 15 residues. Written as DNA, the CDR3 is TGTGCCAGCAGTTTCCGGGACAGGGGGGGGTATGGCTACACCTTC. Translation gives CASSFRDRGGYGYTF.

The sample holds one count of this clone. The chain employs TRBV2 and TRBJ1-4; 7 bases fit TRBD1. CDR3 size: 17 residues. The V gene end was trimmed by 6 bases and the J gene end by 2 bases; junction bases not matched to a gene: 12. Germline V CDR1 and CDR2: SNHLY, FYNNEI. The CDR3 sequence: CASRPVPGQSTNEKLFF. In DNA, the CDR3 is TGTGCCAGCAGACCAGTCCCGGGACAGTCCACTAATGAAAAACTGTTTTTT.

This clone was recorded a few times. The chain links TRBV5-5 to TRBJ1-5, with D hard to call. CDR3 size: 12 residues. The V end was cut by 0 bases, the J end by 8 bases, with 6 bases between. The germline V gene has CDR1 SGHKS and CDR2 YYEKEE (reference sequence). The CDR3 DNA sequence: TGTGCCAGCAGCTTGGACCGAGAGCCCCAGCATTTT. Translated, it gives CASSLDREPQHF.

The chain carries TRBV6-6 and TRBJ1-2; 7 bases agree with TRBD1. The junction had 10 bases not matched to a gene; V was cut back by 5 bases and J by 4 bases. Germline CDR1 is MNHNY and CDR2 is SVGAGI (reference sequence). This CDR3 spans 15 amino acids. This CDR3 is CASSHGQVGGYGYTF. The CDR3 DNA sequence: TGTGCCAGCAGTCACGGACAGGTCGGAGGCTATGGCTACACCTTC.

This clone was observed a single time. The J gene is TRBJ1-2, the V gene TRBV19; a weak D match, TRBD1 (6 bases). V was clipped by 3 bases and J by 5 bases, with 22 bases between them. Per germline, CDR1 LNHDA and CDR2 SQIVND (reference sequence). The CDR3 is made up of 17 amino acids. The CDR3 nucleotides read TGTGCCAGTAGTATCGCCGGACAGTTTCGAAGGGGGTATGGCTACACCTTC. Translating gives CASSIAGQFRRGYGYTF.

CDR3 residues: CASSILQGPPQHF. The CDR3 DNA sequence: TGTGCCAGTAGTATCTTGCAGGGGCCGCCCCAGCATTTT. The chain employs TRBV19 and TRBJ1-5; D might be TRBD1 (6 bases). The germline CDR1 and CDR2 sequences are LNHDA and SQIVND (reference sequence). The V end was cut by 3 bases, the J end by 9 bases, with 12 bases between. The CDR3 totals 13 residues.

The chain recombines TRBV11-2 with TRBJ2-3, with 7 bases lining up with TRBD2. Looked up from germline, CDR1 is SGHAT and CDR2 is FQNNGV. V lost 6 bases, J lost 1 base, and 13 bases stayed unmatched. CDR3 length: 17 residues. The DNA for the CDR3 is TGTGCCAGCAGTCCCTATGGGGACTATGGACGCACAGATACGCAGTATTTT. Protein: CASSPYGDYGRTDTQYF. Full variable domain (outside the CDR3, taken from reference TRBV11-2 and TRBJ2-3): EAGVAQSPRYKIIEKRQSVAFWCNPISGHATLYWYQQILGQGPKLLIQFQNNGVVDDSQLPKDRFSAERLKGVDSTLKIQPAKLEDSAVYLCASSPYGDYGRTDTQYFGPGTRLTVL.

V and J are TRBV19 and TRBJ2-2, with 7 bases lining up with TRBD2. This CDR3 contains 13 residues. The V gene end was trimmed by 3 bases and the J gene end by 6 bases; junction bases not matched to a gene: 1. Germline CDR1 and CDR2: LNHDA and SQIVND (reference sequence). In nucleotides, the CDR3 is TGTGCCAGTAGTATTAGCGGGTCCGGGGAGCTGTTTTTT. Protein: CASSISGSGELFF.

This chain links TRBV5-3 with TRBJ1-4; 7 bases agree with TRBD1. TRBV5-3 carries the ORF label, with uncertain function. This CDR3 has 14 residues. V lost 7 bases and J lost 5; bases outside the gene matches: 8. This CDR3 reads CARFGTAKNEKLFF. The CDR3 DNA reads as TGTGCCAGATTCGGGACAGCAAAGAATGAAAAACTGTTTTTT.

The count of this clone is one. The V call is TRBV27, the J call TRBJ1-2; D gene ambiguous. The CDR3 length is 13 residues. Trimming removed 2 bases from V and 4 bases from J, with 8 bases in between. The germline gives CDR1 MNHEY, CDR2 SMNVEV (reference sequence). For the CDR3, the DNA is TGTGCCAGCAGTTTAACCTCTAGCTATGGCTACACCTTC. The encoded protein is CASSLTSSYGYTF.

The gene calls are TRBV2 and TRBJ1-6, with a possible D match to TRBD1 (5 bases). V was clipped by 11 bases and J by 7 bases, with 18 bases between them. CDR1 and CDR2 (germline): SNHLY, FYNNEI. This CDR3 spans 14 amino acids. The CDR3 here is CALRGRAVNSPLHF. CDR3 bases: TGTGCCTTACGGGGGAGGGCAGTAAATTCACCCCTCCACTTT.

J is TRBJ2-1 and V is TRBV27; D gene uncertain. The germline gives CDR1 MNHEY, CDR2 SMNVEV (reference sequence). V shed 0 bases and J shed 9 bases, with 9 bases lying between them. This CDR3 spans 13 amino acids. CDR3 nucleotide sequence: TGTGCCAGCAGTTTATCATTCCCTAGTGAGCAGTTCTTC. It codes for CASSLSFPSEQFF.

The genes are TRBV25-1 and TRBJ1-3; D call uncertain. CDR3 size: 11 residues. V was clipped by 10 bases and J by 4 bases, with 8 bases between them. The germline V gene encodes CDR1 MGHDK and CDR2 SYGVNS. In DNA, the CDR3 is TGTGCCACCGCAGTAGGAAACACCATATATTTT. Its protein product is CATAVGNTIYF.

CDR3 DNA: TGTGCCAGCAGTGTCGACAGGGGGAGATTCGGCTCCTACGAGCAGTACTTC. Translated: CASSVDRGRFGSYEQYF. V gene TRBV28 combines with J gene TRBJ2-7, with 9 bases lining up with TRBD1. CDR1 and CDR2 (germline): MDHEN, SYDVKM. This CDR3 is built from 17 residues. The trim removed 5 bases at V and 0 bases at J, leaving 11 bases unmatched.

This rearrangement joins TRBV6-5 to TRBJ1-1, with D perhaps TRBD1 (5 bases). CDR3 length: 13 residues. Germline loops: CDR1 MNHEY, CDR2 SVGAGI. Trimming pared 8 bases from V and 3 bases from J, leaving 13 bases between. CDR3 amino acids: CASWKGRDTEAFF. DNA of the CDR3: TGTGCCAGCTGGAAGGGCAGGGACACTGAAGCTTTCTTT.

The chain combines TRBV6-5 with TRBJ2-5, with TRBD2 identical over 8 bases. From germline, CDR1 is MNHEY and CDR2 SVGAGI. V shed 7 bases and J 2 bases; nucleotides not matched to a gene: 9. The length of the CDR3 is 15 residues. In DNA, the CDR3 is TGTGCCAGCATCCCCCTCGGGGGGGTTCAAGAGACCCAGTACTTC. Its protein product is CASIPLGGVQETQYF.

This chain connects TRBV12-3 or TRBV12-4 to TRBJ2-5; D perhaps matches TRBD1 (7 bases). The CDR3 is made up of 13 amino acids. With 2 bases removed from V and 7 bases from J, the gap between germline ends came to 11 bases. CDR3 DNA sequence: TGTGCCAGCAGTTTACAGCAGGGGGGGACCCAGTACTTC. This sequence encodes CASSLQQGGTQYF.

Written as DNA, the CDR3 is TGTGCCAGCAGCTTAGGTTTAGCGGGGGAACAAGAGACCCAGTACTTC. Its translation is CASSLGLAGEQETQYF. V gene TRBV7-9 combines with J gene TRBJ2-5; 9 bases agree with TRBD2. The trim removed 1 base at V and 2 bases at J, leaving 5 bases unmatched. Germline-derived CDR1 and CDR2 are SEHNR and FQNEAQ (reference sequence). This CDR3 spans 16 amino acids.

This rearrangement joins TRBV4-2 to TRBJ2-3; TRBD2 aligns across 8 bases. CDR3 size: 17 residues. Trimming at V came to 1 base and at J to 3 bases, leaving 9 bases not matched to a gene. Germline CDR1 reads LGHNA; CDR2 reads YNFKEQ. The CDR3: CASSQGRTSPGTDTQYF. CDR3 nucleotide sequence: TGTGCCAGCAGCCAAGGGAGGACTAGCCCAGGGACAGATACGCAGTATTTT.

The rearrangement links TRBV9 to TRBJ1-3; D gene uncertain. CDR1 is SGDLS and CDR2 is YYNGEE in the germline V gene. CDR3 length equals 13 residues. V lost 3 bases and J 4 bases, leaving 8 bases between the germline ends. CDR3 nucleotide sequence: TGTGCCAGCAGCGCCACAGAAGGAAACACCATATATTTT. Translation: CASSATEGNTIYF.

This clone was seen only a few times. The chain uses TRBV7-3 and TRBJ2-1; weak D call: TRBD2 (5 bases). The CDR3 extends over 17 amino acids. V was clipped by 3 bases and J by 5 bases, with 20 bases between them. From germline, CDR1 is SGHTA and CDR2 FQGTGA. The CDR3 sequence is CASSLIGSAATNNEQFF. DNA of the CDR3: TGTGCCAGCAGCTTGATCGGTAGCGCCGCAACCAACAATGAGCAGTTCTTC.

This sequence joins TRBV28 and TRBJ2-1; 10 bases match TRBD2. The CDR3 extends over 16 amino acids. J was trimmed by 5 bases and V by 8 bases; bases with no gene match: 12. The germline V gene encodes CDR1 MDHEN and CDR2 SYDVKM. The CDR3 nucleotides are TGTGCCAGCCTCATCTTCAGAGCGGGAGGGAACAATGAGCAGTTCTTC. This sequence encodes CASLIFRAGGNNEQFF. Complete variable domain (other parts from reference TRBV28 and TRBJ2-1): DVKVTQSSRYLVKRTGEKVFLECVQDMDHENMFWYRQDPGLGLRLIYFSYDVKMKEKGDIPEGYSVSREKKERFSLILESASTNQTSMYLCASLIFRAGGNNEQFFGPGTRLTVL.

The gene calls are TRBV9 and TRBJ2-7, with a weak D call TRBD2 (5 bases). CDR3 length: 15 amino acids. V lost 0 bases and J 0 bases, leaving 10 bases between the germline ends. CDR1 and CDR2 from the germline V gene are SGDLS and YYNGEE. For the CDR3, the DNA is TGTGCCAGCAGCGTAGGTCTAGCCCACTCCTACGAGCAGTACTTC. It is translated as CASSVGLAHSYEQYF.

The rearrangement links TRBV2 to TRBJ2-3; D may be TRBD1 (5 bases). Germline-derived CDR1 and CDR2 are SNHLY and FYNNEI. V was clipped by 3 bases and J by 1 base, with 5 bases between them. The CDR3 extends over 13 amino acids. CDR3 coding DNA: TGTGCCAGCAGTGAGGGGCGCACAGATACGCAGTATTTT. Its translation is CASSEGRTDTQYF.

This clone occurred once. This CDR3 reads CAWSVRRTGSYGYTF. CDR3 DNA: TGTGCCTGGAGTGTACGACGGACAGGGAGCTATGGCTACACCTTC. The chain couples TRBV30 to TRBJ1-2, with 8 nucleotides matching TRBD1. CDR1 GTSNPN and CDR2 SVGIG come from the germline V gene (reference sequence). Trimming removed 0 bases from V and 4 bases from J; junction bases left unmatched: 7. This CDR3 comprises 15 residues.

This clone was observed a single time. One end of the junction does not line up with germline, which may come from a read error. V usage is TRBV11-2 and J usage is TRBJ2-5; no firm D call. This CDR3 is 16 amino acids long. Germline CDR1 and CDR2: SGHAT and FQNNGV. Written as DNA, the CDR3 is TGTGCCAGCAGCTTAGATGGTGATCGGGTGGAAGAGACCCGGTACTTC. It yields the protein CASSLDGDRVEETRYF.

The V and J genes are TRBV9 and TRBJ2-3; 9 nucleotides agree with TRBD2. Losses at the gene ends were 0 bases for V and 3 bases for J; bases not matched to a gene: 2. The CDR3 has 15 amino acids. The germline V gene has CDR1 SGDLS and CDR2 YYNGEE. DNA of the CDR3: TGTGCCAGCAGCGTAGCCGCGGGAGGGACAGATACGCAGTATTTT. This codes for CASSVAAGGTDTQYF.